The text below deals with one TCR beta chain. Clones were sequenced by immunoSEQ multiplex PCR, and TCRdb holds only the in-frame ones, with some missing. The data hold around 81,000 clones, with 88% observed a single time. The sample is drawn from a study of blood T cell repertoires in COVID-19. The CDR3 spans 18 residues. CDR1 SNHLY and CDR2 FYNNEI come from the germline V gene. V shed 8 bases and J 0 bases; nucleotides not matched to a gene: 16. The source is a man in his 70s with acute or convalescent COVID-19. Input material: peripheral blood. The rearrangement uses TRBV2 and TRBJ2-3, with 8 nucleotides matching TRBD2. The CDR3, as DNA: TGTGCCAGCCGGTACGGGCGCGCGGGGGGTCATAGCACAGATACGCAGTATTTT. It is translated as CASRYGRAGGHSTDTQYF.